This entry describes one T cell receptor (beta chain). The CDR3 length is 15 residues. With V trimmed by 1 base and J by 7 bases, 6 bases remained unmatched. CDR1 SGHNT and CDR2 YENEEA come from the germline V gene. As handled by the study authors: Quantification of nucleated cells was approximated via reference gene primer amplification. Clones were sequenced by immunoSEQ multiplex PCR, and TCRdb holds only the in-frame ones, with some missing. That table supplies the V and J calls and clone size; D and trimming were determined from the DNA. The sample consists of about 230,000 clones, approximately 80% of them appearing once. These data are taken from a study of blood T cell repertoires in COVID-19. Study-wide background: COVID-19 samples from acute and convalescent phases originated in the United States, Italy and Spain. The analysed material was cDNA or gDNA that came from T cells, B-cell-depleted T cells, or PBMCs.

The rearrangement links TRBV11-3 to TRBJ2-1; 8 bases fit TRBD2. The sequencing input was peripheral blood. The receptor comes from a man aged 35 to 55 with acute or convalescent COVID-19. CDR3 DNA sequence: TGTGCCAGCAGCTTAGGAGGGACTAGTCTAAATGAGCAGTTCTTC. Its protein is CASSLGGTSLNEQFF.